One sample yielded the 12 T cell receptor beta chains listed below, sequenced in a study of OX40 agonist ivuxolimab in advanced cancers. Sequencing was performed with immunoSEQ multiplex PCR; in TCRdb, only in-frame clones are kept and a portion is missing. The table lists about 120,000 clones, roughly nine tenths of them singletons. Sequences were derived from CD4+ or CD8+ T cells sorted from blood, sampled in a trial of the OX40 agonist ivuxolimab. These TCRs come from an adult with an advanced solid tumor such as melanoma, head and neck, liver or kidney cancer.

In this sample, this clone turned up once. The CDR3 sequence is CASSSQGIGTDTQYF. The CDR3 DNA reads as TGTGCCAGCAGCTCACAGGGAATCGGCACAGATACGCAGTATTTT. This sequence joins TRBV5-8 and TRBJ2-3; a weak D match, TRBD1 (6 bases). Germline loops: CDR1 SGHTS, CDR2 YDEGEE. V shed 3 bases and J shed 1 base, with 12 bases lying between them. This CDR3 is built from 15 residues.

The CDR3 region is CASSSAGQDNYGYTF. CDR3 DNA: TGTGCCAGCAGCTCCGCGGGACAGGATAACTATGGCTACACCTTC. The rearrangement uses TRBV5-6 and TRBJ1-2; 8 bases fit TRBD1. V gave up 3 bases and J gave up 1 base; unmatched junction bases: 5. Germline-derived CDR1 and CDR2 are SGHDT and YYEEEE. CDR3 length equals 15 residues.

The chain joins TRBV15 to TRBJ2-7; 8 bases fit TRBD1. Germline loops: CDR1 LNHNV, CDR2 YYDKDF (reference sequence). The CDR3 sequence is 13 residues long. V shed 3 bases, J shed 7 bases, and the junction held 5 bases outside the gene matches. CDR3 DNA: TGTGCCACCAGCAGCCAGGGGGCCCAAGAGCAGTACTTC. Residues: CATSSQGAQEQYF.

The V gene is TRBV6-6, the J gene TRBJ2-7; tentatively, D is TRBD2 (5 bases). The CDR3 contains 14 residues. CDR1 is MNHNY and CDR2 is SVGAGI in the germline V gene (reference sequence). V shed 0 bases and J shed 6 bases, with 12 bases lying between them. The CDR3 reads CASSYSFGVGEQYF. CDR3 coding DNA: TGTGCCAGCAGTTACTCTTTCGGGGTTGGCGAGCAGTACTTC.

This clone was seen a single time. This chain joins TRBV30 and TRBJ2-1; D gene unclear. The CDR3 is 12 amino acids. Trimming removed 2 bases at V and 7 bases at J, with 9 bases between. In germline, CDR1 is GTSNPN, CDR2 SVGIG (reference sequence). CDR3 DNA: TGTGCCTGGAGTTCCTCTTCTAATGAGCAGTTCTTC. Encoded protein: CAWSSSSNEQFF. Using reference TRBV30 and TRBJ2-1 for the parts outside the CDR3, the full variable domain is SQTIHQWPATLVQPVGSPLSLECTVEGTSNPNLYWYRQAAGRGLQLLFYSVGIGQISSEVPQNLSASRPQDRQFILSSKKLLLSDSGFYLCAWSSSSNEQFFGPGTRLTVL.

The chain has TRBV20-1 and TRBJ1-1, with 9 bases fitting TRBD1. V dropped 6 bases and J dropped 10; count of bases not matched to a gene: 6. Germline CDR1 is DFQATT and CDR2 is SNEGSKA (reference sequence). CDR3 length: 11 amino acids. CDR3 nucleotide sequence: TGCAGTGCGAGGACAGGGGTGGGAGCTTTCTTT. Its protein product is CSARTGVGAFF.

V usage is TRBV7-7 and J usage is TRBJ2-5, with 11 bases lining up with TRBD2. From germline, CDR1 is SSHAT and CDR2 FNYEAQ (reference sequence). The V gene end was trimmed by 6 bases and the J gene end by 5 bases; junction bases not matched to a gene: 8. This CDR3 is 15 amino acids long. CDR3 bases: TGTGCCAGCAGAATTAGCGGGGGGGCCGAGGAGACCCAGTACTTC. Protein product: CASRISGGAEETQYF.

The V call is TRBV19, the J call TRBJ2-4, with D maybe TRBD2 (6 bases). Germline CDR1 is LNHDA and CDR2 is SQIVND (reference sequence). V lost 4 bases and J lost 5, with 15 bases in between. The CDR3 has 15 residues. The CDR3 DNA sequence: TGTGCCAGTAGTAAGGCGGGGCAAGGGGAAAACATTCAGTACTTC. Translated: CASSKAGQGENIQYF.

This clone was observed a single time. The chain joins TRBV5-1 to TRBJ2-7, with a weak D call TRBD1 (6 bases). Deletions cut 5 bases from V and 4 bases from J, with 16 bases between. The CDR3 covers 14 residues. CDR1 and CDR2 from the germline V gene are SGHRS and YFSETQ. The CDR3 nucleotides are TGCGCCAGCAGGCCTCTGGACAGTTCTTACGAGCAGTACTTC. Protein product: CASRPLDSSYEQYF.

This chain uses TRBV7-3 with TRBJ1-1; D remains unclear. Germline loops: CDR1 SGHTA, CDR2 FQGTGA. V was cut by 5 bases and J by 4 bases, with 14 bases left in between. The length of the CDR3 is 14 residues. CDR3 sequence reads: CASSQALVSTEAFF. In DNA form, the CDR3 reads TGTGCCAGCAGCCAGGCGCTGGTGTCCACTGAAGCTTTCTTT.

The chain joins TRBV7-2 to TRBJ2-1, with 9 bases fitting TRBD2. CDR3 length: 15 residues. The V gene end was trimmed by 5 bases and the J gene end by 10 bases; junction bases not matched to a gene: 12. Germline V gives CDR1 SGHTA, CDR2 FQGNSA. CDR3 residues: CASSLSYSGGPEQFF. DNA for the CDR3: TGTGCCAGCAGCCTTAGTTACAGCGGGGGGCCAGAGCAGTTCTTC.

This clone was recorded once. The chain recombines TRBV9 with TRBJ1-2; TRBD1 matches at 8 bases. Trimming cost V 2 bases and J 2 bases; bases outside gene matches: 5. This CDR3 comprises 15 residues. Germline CDR1 and CDR2: SGDLS and YYNGEE. In DNA form, the CDR3 reads TGTGCCAGCAGCGTTGGGACAGGATTGAACTATGGCTACACCTTC. Its translation: CASSVGTGLNYGYTF.